The 17 T cell receptor beta chains given below trace back to one sample, sequenced in a study of cytomegalovirus exposure and HLA in healthy donors. The method was immunoSEQ multiplex PCR; TCRdb's version includes in-frame clones alone and lacks a portion of them. This table holds 200,000 to 250,000 clones, over 80% found once. The sequenced material came from PBMCs. The receptors stem from a young woman in good health and CMV-seronegative.

The V gene is TRBV27, the J gene TRBJ2-7; TRBD1 aligns across 8 bases. CDR3 length: 13 residues. Germline CDR1 reads MNHEY; CDR2 reads SMNVEV (reference sequence). The ends lost 10 bases at V and 3 bases at J; junction bases unmatched: 8. This CDR3 is CATGQGGRYEQYF. CDR3 coding DNA: TGTGCCACCGGACAGGGTGGTCGCTACGAGCAGTACTTC.

The chain is built from TRBV11-2 and TRBJ2-5, with D possibly being TRBD1 or TRBD2 (5 bases each). The CDR3 is 15 amino acids. V was trimmed by 1 base and J by 5 bases, leaving 14 bases between them. CDR1 is SGHAT and CDR2 is FQNNGV in the germline V gene. As DNA, the CDR3 is TGTGCCAGCAGCTTAGCATGGGGGTCGCGGGAGACCCAGTACTTC. This encodes CASSLAWGSRETQYF.

V gene TRBV29-1 combines with J gene TRBJ2-3; TRBD1 agrees at 9 bases. Germline loops: CDR1 SQVTM, CDR2 ANQGSEA. After removal of 6 bases from V and 2 bases from J, the junction contained 3 bases not matched to a gene. This CDR3 has 13 amino acids. CDR3 region: CSVTGGITDTQYF. The CDR3 DNA is TGCAGCGTAACAGGGGGCATCACAGATACGCAGTATTTT.

The chain employs TRBV27 and TRBJ2-7; 10 bases map to TRBD2. J lost 5 bases, V lost 3 bases, and 7 bases had no gene match. The CDR3 has 15 amino acids. CDR1 is MNHEY, CDR2 SMNVEV, per germline (reference sequence). In DNA, the CDR3 is TGTGCCAGCAGTTTGTCTAGCGGGAGCATCGACGAGCAGTACTTC. This gives the protein CASSLSSGSIDEQYF.

This chain uses TRBV9 with TRBJ2-3; 8 positions match TRBD2. The V and J ends lost 0 bases and 6 bases, in that order; junction bases with no gene match: 9. There are 16 residues in the CDR3. Germline V gene data show CDR1 as SGDLS and CDR2 as YYNGEE. CDR3 DNA sequence: TGTGCCAGCAGCGTAGGGCGGGAGGTCTATTCGGATACGCAGTATTTT. It is translated as CASSVGREVYSDTQYF.

CDR3 DNA sequence: TGTGCCAGCCGACCCGACGGTAACACTGAAGCTTTCTTT. Translating it yields CASRPDGNTEAFF. The chain couples TRBV2 to TRBJ1-1; D is undetermined. CDR1 and CDR2 from the germline V gene are SNHLY and FYNNEI. There are 13 residues in the CDR3. Between the trimmed V and J ends, which lost 8 bases and 2 bases, there was a span of 12 bases.

V is TRBV2 and J is TRBJ1-5; D is possibly TRBD1 (5 bases). The CDR3 runs to 16 residues. V lost 4 bases to trimming and J lost 0 bases, with 13 bases between them. In germline, CDR1 is SNHLY, CDR2 FYNNEI. CDR3 protein: CASSGAGTYSNQPQHF. CDR3 DNA: TGTGCCAGCAGTGGGGCCGGGACTTATAGCAATCAGCCCCAGCATTTT.

The gene calls are TRBV2 and TRBJ2-5; 7 nucleotides match TRBD2. The CDR3 spans 15 residues. The germline V gene has CDR1 SNHLY and CDR2 FYNNEI. After removal of 6 bases from V and 1 base from J, the junction contained 8 bases not matched to a gene. DNA for the CDR3: TGTGCCAGCAGCCCCCAGGGACTACCCCAAGAGACCCAGTACTTC. Protein product: CASSPQGLPQETQYF. The whole variable domain, remainder taken from reference TRBV2 and TRBJ2-5, is EPEVTQTPSHQVTQMGQEVILRCVPISNHLYFYWYRQILGQKVEFLVSFYNNEISEKSEIFDDQFSVERPDGSNFTLKIRSTKLEDSAMYFCASSPQGLPQETQYFGPGTRLLVL.

This clone occurred once. The chain joins TRBV18 to TRBJ1-4; D is possibly TRBD1 (6 bases). V lost 3 bases and J lost 4, with 9 bases in between. The CDR3 length is 14 residues. Germline assignment: CDR1 KGHSH and CDR2 LQKENI. As DNA, the CDR3 is TGTGCCAGCTCACCTCGACAGGTTAATGAAAAACTGTTTTTT. It is translated as CASSPRQVNEKLFF.

This clone turned up a few times. This rearrangement joins TRBV10-3 to TRBJ1-5; D gene unclear. Trimming took off 2 bases at V and 7 bases at J, with 12 bases between the two ends. CDR1 and CDR2 from the germline V gene are ENHRY and SYGVKD. The CDR3 is made up of 14 amino acids. Written as DNA, the CDR3 is TGTGCCATCAGTGAGCGGGTGGCTCGACAGCCCCAGCATTTT. Amino acid sequence: CAISERVARQPQHF.

J is TRBJ1-5 and V is TRBV18, with 9 bases identical to TRBD1. V dropped 5 bases and J dropped 3; count of bases not matched to a gene: 5. Germline V gene data show CDR1 as KGHSH and CDR2 as LQKENI. The CDR3 length is 15 residues. The CDR3 spells CASSSTGGYNQPQHF. CDR3 nucleotides: TGTGCCAGCTCATCGACAGGGGGGTACAATCAGCCCCAGCATTTT.

In this sample, this clone turned up once. This chain connects TRBV5-1 to TRBJ1-2; 7 bases align to TRBD1. The CDR3 totals 14 residues. Germline values: CDR1 SGHRS, CDR2 YFSETQ. J gave up 4 bases and V 0 bases, and 3 bases lay outside the gene matches. The CDR3 is CASSLAGDSYGYTF. DNA of the CDR3: TGCGCCAGCAGCTTGGCCGGGGACAGCTATGGCTACACCTTC.

The rearrangement links TRBV30 to TRBJ1-1; unclear D gene. The CDR3 loop spans 12 amino acids. V shed 3 bases and J shed 1 base, with 6 bases lying between them. Germline V gene sequence: CDR1 GTSNPN, CDR2 SVGIG (reference sequence). The CDR3 reads CAWRRENTEAFF. In DNA form, the CDR3 reads TGTGCCTGGAGAAGGGAGAACACTGAAGCTTTCTTT.

A few counts support this clone. This chain uses TRBV5-1 with TRBJ1-1; 9 bases are a match to TRBD1. J gave up 3 bases and V 4 bases, and 4 bases lay outside the gene matches. Germline loops: CDR1 SGHRS, CDR2 YFSETQ. The CDR3 runs to 14 residues. The CDR3 DNA reads as TGCGCCAGCAGCAGCGGACAGGGGCACACTGAAGCTTTCTTT. Translating it yields CASSSGQGHTEAFF.

The CDR3 DNA reads TGTGCCACCAGCAGAGATACGGGTTCAGGAAACACCATATATTTT. Translation gives CATSRDTGSGNTIYF. This chain connects TRBV15 to TRBJ1-3; D not resolved. The CDR3 is 15 residues long. Trimming pared 0 bases from V and 4 bases from J, leaving 10 bases between. CDR1 and CDR2 (germline): LNHNV, YYDKDF (reference sequence).

The chain uses TRBV6-5 and TRBJ1-4; D perhaps matches TRBD1 (5 bases). V was cut by 1 base and J by 8 bases, with 17 bases left in between. Germline loops: CDR1 MNHEY, CDR2 SVGAGI. The CDR3 loop spans 16 amino acids. CDR3 sequence reads: CASSYLSRGIREKLFF. The CDR3 coding sequence is TGTGCCAGCAGTTACTTGAGTCGGGGGATAAGGGAAAAACTGTTTTTT.

This clone has only a few counts. The chain has TRBV18 and TRBJ1-2; D unclear. CDR3 size: 15 residues. The germline V gene has CDR1 KGHSH and CDR2 LQKENI. Trimming pared 1 base from V and 4 bases from J, leaving 13 bases between. CDR3 residues: CASSPQGTDFYGYTF. CDR3 nucleotides: TGTGCCAGCTCACCACAGGGCACCGATTTCTATGGCTACACCTTC.